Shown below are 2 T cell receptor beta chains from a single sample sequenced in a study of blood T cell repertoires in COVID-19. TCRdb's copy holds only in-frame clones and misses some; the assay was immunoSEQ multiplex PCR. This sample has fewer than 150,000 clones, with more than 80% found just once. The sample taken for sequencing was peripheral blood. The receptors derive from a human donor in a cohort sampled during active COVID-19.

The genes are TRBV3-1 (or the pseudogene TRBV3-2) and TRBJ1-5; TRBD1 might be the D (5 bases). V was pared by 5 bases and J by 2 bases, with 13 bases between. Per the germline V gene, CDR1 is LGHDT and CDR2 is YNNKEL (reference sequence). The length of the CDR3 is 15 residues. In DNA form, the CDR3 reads TGTGCCAGCAGCGCACGGGGAGGGGGCAATCAGCCCCAGCATTTT. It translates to CASSARGGGNQPQHF.

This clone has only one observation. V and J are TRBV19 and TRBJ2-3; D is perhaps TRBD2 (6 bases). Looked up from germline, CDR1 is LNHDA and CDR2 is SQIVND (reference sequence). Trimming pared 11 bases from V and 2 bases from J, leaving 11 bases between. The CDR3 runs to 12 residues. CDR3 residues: CASGLNTDTQYF. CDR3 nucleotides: TGTGCCTCGGGACTCAACACAGATACGCAGTATTTT.